Sequencing of this TCR beta chain was carried out in a study of T cells after posttransplantation cyclophosphamide. Generated by immunoSEQ multiplex PCR, the TCRdb table keeps only in-frame clones and is missing some. In the table there are about 28,000 clones, about nine tenths of which are singletons. The germline V and J ends were trimmed by 5 bases and 2 bases, with 8 bases remaining between them. Germline V gives CDR1 SGHTA, CDR2 FQGNSA. There are 13 residues in the CDR3. Study-level points and caveats: Later blood repertoires were often dominated by clones from the donor CD8+ memory compartment. Blood and skin or GI T cell repertoires showed limited TRB overlap.

Details on this clone: Its matching antigen is unknown.

The chain carries TRBV7-2 and TRBJ2-3; tentative D call: TRBD2 (6 bases). The source of this sequence is a man aged 45-65 years. Sequencing used PBMCs. The CDR3 coding sequence is TGTGCCAGCAGCCGGGGGAACACAGATACGCAGTATTTT. Protein: CASSRGNTDTQYF.